Below, 13 T cell receptor beta chains from the same sample are listed, as sequenced in a study of blood T cell repertoires in COVID-19. Only in-frame clones appear in the TCRdb table, and some are missing; sequencing was by immunoSEQ multiplex PCR. Of around 200,000 clones listed, 85% to 90% are singletons. Sequences were obtained from peripheral blood. These receptors originate from a man at least 80 years old with acute or convalescent COVID-19.

The CDR3 sequence is CASSLGRAVYGYTF. CDR3 nucleotides: TGTGCCAGCAGCCTCGGGCGGGCCGTCTATGGCTACACCTTC. This rearrangement joins TRBV9 to TRBJ1-2; no definite D call. Deletions cut 4 bases from V and 4 bases from J, with 14 bases between. CDR1 is SGDLS, CDR2 YYNGEE, per germline. This CDR3 has 14 residues.

V usage is TRBV18 and J usage is TRBJ2-7; tentatively, D is TRBD2 (5 bases). CDR3 length: 13 amino acids. In germline, CDR1 is KGHSH, CDR2 LQKENI. The V end lost 2 bases, the J end lost 4 bases, and 9 bases lay between the germline ends. Written as DNA, the CDR3 is TGTGCCAGCTCACCAAGCGGCCCTTACGAGCAGTACTTC. This sequence encodes CASSPSGPYEQYF.

The rearrangement uses TRBV20-1 and TRBJ1-4; the D gene is possibly TRBD1 (5 bases). Trimming stripped 5 bases from V and 7 bases from J, with 8 bases between. CDR1 is DFQATT, CDR2 SNEGSKA, per germline (reference sequence). The CDR3 contains 11 residues. The CDR3 is CSAYTGEKLFF. CDR3 bases: TGCAGTGCTTATACAGGTGAAAAACTGTTTTTT.

This sequence joins TRBV7-3 and TRBJ1-1; D remains ambiguous. The germline V gene has CDR1 SGHTA and CDR2 FQGTGA. Trimming removed 1 base from V and 2 bases from J, with 5 bases in between. The CDR3 runs 13 residues. Written as DNA, the CDR3 is TGTGCCAGCAGCTTAAGCGGAAACACTGAAGCTTTCTTT. It specifies CASSLSGNTEAFF.

This chain links TRBV24-1 with TRBJ2-2, with 11 bases lining up with TRBD2. Germline V gene data show CDR1 as KGHDR and CDR2 as SFDVKD. J lost 4 bases, V lost 8 bases, and 2 bases had no gene match. This CDR3 has 14 amino acids. Here the CDR3 DNA reads TGTGCCACCACCGGGACTAGCGGCACCGGGGAGCTGTTTTTT. Translated: CATTGTSGTGELFF.

In DNA form, the CDR3 reads TGTGCCCGCGAGCAGGGGTACCCCTACGAGCAGTACGTC. It encodes CAREQGYPYEQYV. J is TRBJ2-7 and V is TRBV24-1; D perhaps matches TRBD1 (6 bases). Germline V lookup: CDR1 KGHDR, CDR2 SFDVKD. The length of the CDR3 is 13 residues. Trimming shortened V by 12 bases and J by 2 bases, and 16 bases separated the two germline ends.

The rearrangement joins TRBV5-5 to TRBJ1-2; 8 bases are a match to TRBD1. The germline V gene encodes CDR1 SGHKS and CDR2 YYEKEE (reference sequence). V shed 2 bases and J 6 bases; nucleotides not matched to a gene: 9. This CDR3 comprises 15 residues. CDR3 loop: CASSLYRGVLDGYTF. CDR3 DNA: TGTGCCAGCAGCTTATACAGGGGGGTCTTGGATGGCTACACCTTC.

In its sample, this clone was seen a few times. The genes are TRBV24-1 and TRBJ1-2, with 11 nucleotides matching TRBD1. In germline, CDR1 is KGHDR, CDR2 SFDVKD. V was pared by 6 bases and J by 14 bases, with 10 bases of the junction left unmatched. CDR3 length equals 13 residues. The CDR3 loop is CATSPWTGGQLTF. The CDR3 DNA is TGTGCCACCAGTCCATGGACAGGGGGCCAGTTAACCTTC.

V gene TRBV7-9 combines with J gene TRBJ2-1, with 8 bases aligning to TRBD2. The CDR3 contains 16 residues. From germline, CDR1 is SEHNR and CDR2 FQNEAQ (reference sequence). The junction had 10 bases not matched to a gene; V was cut back by 5 bases and J by 4 bases. CDR3 residues: CASSPIDSSGYNEQFF. The CDR3 DNA follows: TGTGCCAGCAGCCCTATTGATTCTAGCGGGTACAATGAGCAGTTCTTC.

The chain combines TRBV21-1 with TRBJ1-4; the table's D call of TRBD1 was not tested on the DNA. TRBV21-1 is tagged as a pseudogene. This CDR3 has 17 residues. The CDR3 coding sequence is TGTGCCAGCAGCAAACGGTTCAGGACAGCCTCGGATGAAAAACTGTTTTTT. This sequence encodes CASSKRFRTASDEKLFF.

This clone was seen only a few times. The rearrangement uses TRBV4-1 and TRBJ2-5, with D possibly matching TRBD2 (7 bases). The CDR3 extends over 16 amino acids. Germline assignment: CDR1 MGHRA and CDR2 YSYEKL. V dropped 5 bases and J dropped 5 bases, with 21 bases sitting between them. CDR3 sequence: CASSRLAENQGETQYF. The CDR3 DNA sequence: TGCGCCAGCAGCAGACTAGCCGAAAACCAGGGGGAGACCCAGTACTTC.

Only one count was recorded for this clone. This rearrangement joins TRBV5-5 to TRBJ2-5; the match to TRBD1 covers 7 bases. CDR1 and CDR2 from the germline V gene are SGHKS and YYEKEE (reference sequence). V gave up 0 bases and J gave up 4 bases; unmatched junction bases: 15. This CDR3 is 18 amino acids long. CDR3 sequence reads: CASSLAGHRGALAETQYF. The DNA of the CDR3 is TGTGCCAGCAGCTTGGCCGGACACAGGGGCGCGCTTGCAGAGACCCAGTACTTC.

This sequence joins TRBV7-3 and TRBJ2-1; 8 bases match TRBD2. Germline trimming cut 0 bases from V and 10 bases from J; bases unmatched to any gene: 11. Per the germline V gene, CDR1 is SGHTA and CDR2 is FQGTGA. The CDR3 consists of 16 residues. In nucleotides, the CDR3 is TGTGCCAGCAGCTTAACCCTAGCGGGTCGGAGCGGGGAGCAGTTCTTC. It is translated as CASSLTLAGRSGEQFF.